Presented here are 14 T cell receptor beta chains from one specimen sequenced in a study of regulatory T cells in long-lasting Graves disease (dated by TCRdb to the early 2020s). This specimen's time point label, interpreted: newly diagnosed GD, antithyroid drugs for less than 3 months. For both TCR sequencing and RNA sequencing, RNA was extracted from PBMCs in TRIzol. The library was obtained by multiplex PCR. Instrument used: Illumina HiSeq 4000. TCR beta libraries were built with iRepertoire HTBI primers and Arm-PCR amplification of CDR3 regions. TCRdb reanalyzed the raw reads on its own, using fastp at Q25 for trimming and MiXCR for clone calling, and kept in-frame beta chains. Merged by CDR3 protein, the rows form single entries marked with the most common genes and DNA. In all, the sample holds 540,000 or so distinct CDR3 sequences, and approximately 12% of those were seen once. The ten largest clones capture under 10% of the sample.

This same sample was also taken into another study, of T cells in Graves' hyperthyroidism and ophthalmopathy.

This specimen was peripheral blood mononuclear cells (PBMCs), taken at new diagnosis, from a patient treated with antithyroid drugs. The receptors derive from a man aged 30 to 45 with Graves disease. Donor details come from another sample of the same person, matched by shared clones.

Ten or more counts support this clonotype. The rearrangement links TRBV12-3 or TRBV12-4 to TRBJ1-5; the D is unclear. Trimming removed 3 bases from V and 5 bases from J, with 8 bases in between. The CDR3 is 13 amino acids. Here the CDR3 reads CASSLEFYQPQHF. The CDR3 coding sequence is TGTGCCAGCAGTTTGGAGTTTTATCAGCCCCAGCATTTT.

CDR3 sequence reads: CASSGGGSLYEQYF. The CDR3 bases are TGTGCCAGCAGTGGAGGCGGGAGCCTCTACGAGCAGTACTTC. This chain joins TRBV2 and TRBJ2-7, with 7 bases lining up with TRBD2. This CDR3 contains 14 residues. Germline CDR1 SNHLY, CDR2 FYNNEI. J gave up 3 bases and V 4 bases, and 6 bases lay outside the gene matches.

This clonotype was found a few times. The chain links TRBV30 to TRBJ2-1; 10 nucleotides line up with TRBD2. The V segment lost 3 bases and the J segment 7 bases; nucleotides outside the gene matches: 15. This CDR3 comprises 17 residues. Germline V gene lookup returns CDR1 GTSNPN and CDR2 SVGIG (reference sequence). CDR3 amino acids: CAWSPPSFLAGANEQFF. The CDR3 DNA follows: TGTGCCTGGAGCCCTCCCTCCTTTCTAGCGGGAGCGAATGAGCAGTTCTTC.

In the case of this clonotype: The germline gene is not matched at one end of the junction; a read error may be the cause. CDR3 nucleotide sequence: TGTGCCAGCAGTTTCCGGGCCGGGGAGCCGTTTTTT. Residues: CASSFRAGEPFF. This sequence joins TRBV6-5 and TRBJ2-2, with a tentative D call TRBD2 (5 bases). From germline, CDR1 is MNHEY and CDR2 SVGAGI. The CDR3 runs to 12 residues.

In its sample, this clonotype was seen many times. The CDR3 DNA reads TGTGCCAGCAGCCTGACTAGCGGGGCCGTTGAGCAGTTCTTC. This sequence encodes CASSLTSGAVEQFF. The V call is TRBV7-3, the J call TRBJ2-1, with 11 bases matching TRBD2. V shed 5 bases, J shed 9 bases, and the junction held 6 bases outside the gene matches. CDR1 SGHTA and CDR2 FQGTGA come from the germline V gene. This CDR3 is 14 amino acids long. Full variable domain (remainder filled in from reference TRBV7-3 and TRBJ2-1): GAGVSQTPSNKVTEKGKYVELRCDPISGHTALYWYRQSLGQGPEFLIYFQGTGAADDSGLPNDRFFAVRPEGSVSTLKIQRTERGDSAVYLCASSLTSGAVEQFFGPGTRLTVL.

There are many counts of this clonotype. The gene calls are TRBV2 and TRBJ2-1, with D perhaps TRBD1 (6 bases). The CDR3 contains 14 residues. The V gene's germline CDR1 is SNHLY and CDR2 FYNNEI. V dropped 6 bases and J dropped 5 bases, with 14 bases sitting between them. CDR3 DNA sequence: TGTGCCAGCAGATTATCCCGGGACAACAATGAGCAGTTCTTC. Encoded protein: CASRLSRDNNEQFF.

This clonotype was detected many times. Written as DNA, the CDR3 is TGTGCCACCAGTGATTTGCCGGCAGCGAACACCGGGGAGCTGTTTTTT. It codes for CATSDLPAANTGELFF. The J gene is TRBJ2-2, the V gene TRBV24-1; D is ambiguous. CDR1 KGHDR and CDR2 SFDVKD come from the germline V gene. This CDR3 is built from 16 residues. The V gene lost 0 bases and the J gene lost 0 bases, with 7 bases spanning the gap.

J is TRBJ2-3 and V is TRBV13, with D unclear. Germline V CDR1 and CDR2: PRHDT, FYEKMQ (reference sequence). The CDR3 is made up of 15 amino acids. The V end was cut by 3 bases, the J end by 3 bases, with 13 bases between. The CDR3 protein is CASSFPRRSTDTQYF. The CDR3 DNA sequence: TGTGCCAGCAGCTTTCCGCGAAGAAGTACAGATACGCAGTATTTT.

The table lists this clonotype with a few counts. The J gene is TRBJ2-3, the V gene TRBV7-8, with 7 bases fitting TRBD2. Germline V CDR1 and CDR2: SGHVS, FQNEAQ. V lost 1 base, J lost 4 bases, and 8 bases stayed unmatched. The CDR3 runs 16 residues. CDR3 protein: CASSLVAGALPDTQYF. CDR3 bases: TGTGCCAGCAGCTTAGTGGCGGGAGCTCTGCCAGATACGCAGTATTTT.

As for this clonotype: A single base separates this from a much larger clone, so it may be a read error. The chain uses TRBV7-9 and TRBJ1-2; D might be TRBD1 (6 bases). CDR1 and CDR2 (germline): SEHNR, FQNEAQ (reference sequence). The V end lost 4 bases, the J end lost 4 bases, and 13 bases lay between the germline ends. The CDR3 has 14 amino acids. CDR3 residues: CASSSSGGSYGYTF. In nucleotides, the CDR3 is TGTGCCAGCAGCTCCTCCGGGGGCAGCTATGGCTACACCTTC.

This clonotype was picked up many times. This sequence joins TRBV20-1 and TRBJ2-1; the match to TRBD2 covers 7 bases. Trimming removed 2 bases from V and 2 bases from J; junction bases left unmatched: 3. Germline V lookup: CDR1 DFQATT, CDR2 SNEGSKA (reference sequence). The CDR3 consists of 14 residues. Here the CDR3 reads CSARSGNPYNEQFF. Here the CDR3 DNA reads TGCAGTGCTAGAAGCGGGAACCCCTACAATGAGCAGTTCTTC.

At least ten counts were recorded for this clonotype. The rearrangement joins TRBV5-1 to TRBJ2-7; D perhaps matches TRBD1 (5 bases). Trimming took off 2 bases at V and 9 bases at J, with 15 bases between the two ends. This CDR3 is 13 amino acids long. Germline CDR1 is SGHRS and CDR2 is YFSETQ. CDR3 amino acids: CASSFESVQGQYF. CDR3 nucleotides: TGCGCCAGCAGCTTTGAGAGCGTTCAGGGGCAGTACTTC.

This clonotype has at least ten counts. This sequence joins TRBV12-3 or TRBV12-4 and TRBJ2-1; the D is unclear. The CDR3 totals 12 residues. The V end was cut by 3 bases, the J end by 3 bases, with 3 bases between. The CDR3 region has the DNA TGTGCCAGCAGTTTTGGCTACAATGAGCAGTTCTTC. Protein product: CASSFGYNEQFF.

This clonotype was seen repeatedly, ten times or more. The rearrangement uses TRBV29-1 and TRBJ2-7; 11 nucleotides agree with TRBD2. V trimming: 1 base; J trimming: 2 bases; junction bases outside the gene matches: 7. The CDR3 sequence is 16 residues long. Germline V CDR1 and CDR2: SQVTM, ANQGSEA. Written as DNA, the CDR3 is TGCAGCGTTGAAGGAAGGGGACTAGCGGATACCTACGAGCAGTACTTC. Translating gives CSVEGRGLADTYEQYF.